This TCR beta chain was identified during a study of resident and recirculating memory T cells in vitiligo. Study-wide context: The samples were homogenized without cell sorting before genomic DNA extraction.

Only in-frame clones appear in the TCRdb table, and some are missing; sequencing was by immunoSEQ multiplex PCR. The profile covers roughly 80,000 clones, with 92% appearing a single time and approximately 4.8% taken by the ten largest. Per the germline V gene, CDR1 is MNHEY and CDR2 is SMNVEV (reference sequence). The CDR3 contains 14 residues. The ends were cut back, 5 bases at V and 0 bases at J, with 5 bases in the middle. Notes on the study in general: No unique dominant TCR clone was found in vitiligo lesions. Different lesions suggested infiltration by different T cell clones.

Patients who had received treatment within the previous three months were excluded. As regards this clone: Its specificity is not known.

The sequencing sample was made of blood. The chain uses TRBV27 and TRBJ2-6, with unresolved D. The sequence was obtained from a male donor with vitiligo. The CDR3, as DNA: TGTGCCAGCAGTCCCCTCTCTGGGGCCAACGTCCTGACTTTC. It yields the protein CASSPLSGANVLTF.